Here is one T cell receptor beta chain with its context. Its antigen is as yet unknown. Primers: 60 Vbeta forward and 13 Jbeta reverse. Repertoires were generated with immunoSEQ multiplex PCR, while TCRdb's copy carries only in-frame clones and drops some. The profile shows approximately 54,000 clones, around 82% of them singletons. This specimen belongs to a study of cytomegalovirus exposure and HLA in healthy donors. J gave up 8 bases and V 5 bases, and 11 bases lay outside the gene matches. The CDR3 totals 14 residues. CDR1 SGHVS and CDR2 FNYEAQ come from the germline V gene. General study results and limits: In vitro testing confirmed a few CMV-associated chains as specific for CMV antigens. The only immune exposure information that was available was CMV serostatus. In a later analysis, donors in an Asian-associated ancestry cluster reportedly had fewer N-insertions in productive TCRs than the cohort mean.

The chain joins TRBV7-6 to TRBJ1-2; 7 nucleotides agree with TRBD1. The clonotype originates from a woman aged 18-29 years in good health and CMV-seronegative. Source material: PBMCs. For the CDR3, the DNA is TGTGCCAGCAGCCAGATGACAGGGTGGGAGGGCTACACCTTC. Its translation: CASSQMTGWEGYTF.